The clone carrying this T cell receptor beta chain was seen only a few times. Its antigen is as yet unknown. This sample stems from a study of response to subunit inactivated influenza vaccine. Findings and caveats of the study: It was suggested by the authors that few new T cells are recruited by each seasonal influenza vaccination.

In TCRdb, the RT-PCR reads were re-called with MiXCR into one record per CDR3 protein. This sample has 450,000 to 600,000 distinct CDR3 sequences, with approximately 15% found just once. The starting material was CD4+ T cells sorted from PBMCs, obtained approximately 25 months after vaccination. The receptor comes from a man between 50 and 70 years old who received an inactivated influenza vaccine.

For the CDR3, the DNA is TGCAGTGCTACCAGTTTTGGGTCCGGGACCTCTTTTCAGCCCCAGCATTTT. Translating it yields CSATSFGSGTSFQPQHF. The rearrangement joins TRBV20-1 to TRBJ1-5; D perhaps matches TRBD1 (5 bases). The CDR3 is 17 residues long. CDR1 is DFQATT and CDR2 is SNEGSKA in the germline V gene (reference sequence). Trimming removed 4 bases from V and 6 bases from J, with 25 bases in between.